These 18 T cell receptor beta chains came from one sample sequenced in a study of cytomegalovirus exposure and HLA in healthy donors. PCR used 60 Vbeta primers and 13 Jbeta primers. This table comes from immunoSEQ multiplex PCR, and its TCRdb copy is limited to in-frame clones, with some not included. Among under 200,000 clones listed, around 82% were seen once. Sequencing was performed on PBMCs. The receptors stem from a man in his 60s in good health and CMV-seronegative.

V gene TRBV28 combines with J gene TRBJ2-4; TRBD2 aligns across 9 bases. Losses at the gene ends were 4 bases for V and 16 bases for J; bases not matched to a gene: 5. The CDR3 has 11 amino acids. Germline V gene lookup returns CDR1 MDHEN and CDR2 SYDVKM. The CDR3 nucleotides are TGTGCCAGCAGTTCCGGGACTAGCCGTTACTTC. It encodes CASSSGTSRYF.

The genes are TRBV7-9 and TRBJ2-3; 16 nucleotides agree with TRBD2. Germline CDR1 reads SEHNR; CDR2 reads FQNEAQ (reference sequence). V was clipped by 4 bases and J by 4 bases; unmatched bases: 8. This CDR3 contains 18 residues. The CDR3 spells CASSWGLAGGPIPDTQYF. Here the CDR3 DNA reads TGTGCCAGCAGCTGGGGACTAGCGGGAGGGCCAATCCCAGATACGCAGTATTTT. Full variable domain (remainder filled in from reference TRBV7-9 and TRBJ2-3): DTGVSQNPRHKITKRGQNVTFRCDPISEHNRLYWYRQTLGQGPEFLTYFQNEAQLEKSRLLSDRFSAERPKGSFSTLEIQRTEQGDSAMYLCASSWGLAGGPIPDTQYFGPGTRLTVL.

This clone was counted a few times. The CDR3 protein is CASSRTRQRDNEKLFF. CDR3 nucleotides: TGTGCCAGTAGCAGAACAAGACAGAGAGATAATGAAAAACTGTTTTTT. The rearrangement joins TRBV19 to TRBJ1-4, with D possibly being TRBD1 (5 bases). This CDR3 spans 16 amino acids. V shed 6 bases and J shed 4 bases, with 18 bases lying between them. In germline, CDR1 is LNHDA, CDR2 SQIVND (reference sequence).

The chain combines TRBV6-4 with TRBJ1-1; D possibly corresponds to TRBD1 (6 bases). The CDR3 runs to 13 residues. V was shortened by 7 bases and J by 1 base, with 10 bases between the two germline ends. Germline V gene data show CDR1 as MRHNA and CDR2 as SNTAGT. Written as DNA, the CDR3 is TGTGCCAGCAAAGGACAGCAGAACACTGAAGCTTTCTTT. It encodes CASKGQQNTEAFF.

The chain has TRBV2 and TRBJ2-3; a possible D gene is TRBD2 (5 bases). V shed 4 bases and J shed 3 bases, with 14 bases lying between them. The germline gives CDR1 SNHLY, CDR2 FYNNEI. The CDR3 is 15 residues long. CDR3 protein: CASSVLDPGTDTQYF. The CDR3 bases are TGTGCCAGCAGTGTCCTGGACCCGGGGACAGATACGCAGTATTTT.

The sample holds a few counts of this clone. The junction does not match germline at one end; this may be a read error. The chain joins TRBV29-1 to TRBJ1-2; D ambiguous. Germline V lookup: CDR1 SQVTM, CDR2 ANQGSEA. CDR3 size: 12 residues. The CDR3 reads CSVGVGGDGYPF. CDR3 in DNA: TGCAGCGTTGGTGTAGGAGGAGATGGCTACCCCTTC.

The chain has TRBV4-3 and TRBJ2-1; a weak D match, TRBD2 (6 bases). V was cut by 0 bases and J by 0 bases, with 15 bases left in between. The germline CDR1 and CDR2 sequences are LGHNA and YSLEER. The CDR3 extends over 18 amino acids. CDR3 nucleotide sequence: TGCGCCAGCAGCCAAGATTCCGCAGGCGGGGTCTCCTACAATGAGCAGTTCTTC. It yields the protein CASSQDSAGGVSYNEQFF.

The rearrangement links TRBV7-9 to TRBJ1-5; weak D call: TRBD1 (5 bases). The CDR3 spans 13 residues. V lost 2 bases and J lost 8, with 10 bases in between. CDR1 is SEHNR and CDR2 is FQNEAQ in the germline V gene (reference sequence). The CDR3 spells CASSLNGGEPQHF. The CDR3 DNA is TGTGCCAGCAGCTTAAACGGAGGGGAGCCCCAGCATTTT.

The CDR3 is CASSLEPTGELFF. The CDR3, as DNA: TGTGCCAGCAGCTTGGAGCCCACCGGGGAGCTGTTTTTT. The chain has TRBV5-5 and TRBJ2-2, with D unclear. This CDR3 is 13 amino acids long. CDR1 SGHKS and CDR2 YYEKEE come from the germline V gene (reference sequence). Trimming shortened V by 0 bases and J by 4 bases, and 4 bases separated the two germline ends.

Note on this clone: An end of the junction differs from the germline gene, which may be a read error. J is TRBJ2-5 and V is TRBV7-7; D remains unclear. CDR1 and CDR2 from the germline V gene are SSHAT and FNYEAQ (reference sequence). The CDR3 spans 13 residues. The CDR3 spells CASSFTFQETQYF. As DNA, the CDR3 is TGTGCTAGCAGCTTCACTTTCCAAGAGACCCAGTACTTC. The full variable domain, rest sourced from reference TRBV7-7 and TRBJ2-5, is GAGVSQSPRYKVTKRGQDVTLRCDPISSHATLYWYQQALGQGPEFLTYFNYEAQPDKSGLPSDRFSAERPEGSISTLTIQRTEQRDSAMYRCASSFTFQETQYFGPGTRLLVL.

The CDR3 nucleotides are TGTGCCAGTAGTTCCAGGACTAGCGGGGGGGCCAGAGAGCAGTACTTC. This gives the protein CASSSRTSGGAREQYF. This chain connects TRBV19 to TRBJ2-7; TRBD2 agrees at 15 bases. The CDR3 spans 16 residues. The germline V gene has CDR1 LNHDA and CDR2 SQIVND (reference sequence). V shed 5 bases and J 7 bases; nucleotides not matched to a gene: 9.

J is TRBJ2-3 and V is TRBV5-1, with D possibly TRBD2 on 5 matching bases. V lost 5 bases, J lost 2 bases, and 15 bases lay in between. The CDR3 is 15 residues long. CDR1 is SGHRS, CDR2 YFSETQ, per germline. The CDR3 DNA reads TGCGCCAGCAGTCCCACGGGGTTTTCCACAGATACGCAGTATTTT. It translates to CASSPTGFSTDTQYF.

The chain couples TRBV5-8 to TRBJ1-1; no firm D call. The CDR3 has 14 amino acids. CDR1 and CDR2 from the germline V gene are SGHTS and YDEGEE. Trimming shortened V by 0 bases and J by 5 bases, and 11 bases separated the two germline ends. CDR3: CASSLGGRRTEAFF. The CDR3, as DNA: TGTGCCAGCAGCTTGGGCGGAAGGAGGACTGAAGCTTTCTTT.

The V and J genes are TRBV30 and TRBJ1-1; D perhaps matches TRBD1 (5 bases). V was clipped by 7 bases and J by 1 base, with 16 bases between them. The V gene's germline CDR1 is GTSNPN and CDR2 SVGIG (reference sequence). The CDR3 runs to 14 residues. CDR3 protein: CASKTGSGNTEAFF. In nucleotides, the CDR3 is TGTGCCTCAAAAACAGGTTCGGGGAACACTGAAGCTTTCTTT.

The V and J genes are TRBV7-9 and TRBJ2-2; TRBD1 agrees at 8 bases. The V segment lost 0 bases and the J segment 2 bases; nucleotides outside the gene matches: 5. This CDR3 spans 17 amino acids. Germline V gene data show CDR1 as SEHNR and CDR2 as FQNEAQ (reference sequence). The CDR3 DNA reads as TGTGCCAGCAGCTTAGCGATGCAGGGGGCTAACACCGGGGAGCTGTTTTTT. Its translation is CASSLAMQGANTGELFF.

The V call is TRBV4-2, the J call TRBJ2-5, with TRBD2 matching 10 bases. The CDR3 contains 18 residues. CDR1 is LGHNA and CDR2 is YNFKEQ in the germline V gene. Trimming took 0 bases from V and 5 from J; bases not matched to a gene: 12. CDR3 amino acids: CASSQDGLAGAPGETQYF. CDR3 nucleotides: TGTGCCAGCAGCCAAGATGGCCTAGCGGGGGCGCCGGGGGAGACCCAGTACTTC.

The V gene is TRBV12-5, the J gene TRBJ1-5; D is uncertain. Trimming took 3 bases from V and 0 from J, leaving 9 bases between them. This CDR3 spans 15 amino acids. Germline loops: CDR1 LGHNT, CDR2 FRNRAP. The CDR3 region has the DNA TGTGCTAGTGGTTTTACGGGGAATAGCAATCAGCCCCAGCATTTT. It codes for CASGFTGNSNQPQHF.

V usage is TRBV11-2 and J usage is TRBJ2-1, with D perhaps TRBD2 (6 bases). V was shortened by 4 bases and J by 8 bases, with 18 bases between the two germline ends. CDR1 and CDR2 (germline): SGHAT, FQNNGV. The CDR3 consists of 15 residues. This CDR3 is CASSSGGSVRDEQFF. CDR3 bases: TGTGCCAGCAGCTCTGGGGGGTCGGTGAGGGATGAGCAGTTCTTC.